The next 12 T cell receptor beta chains were all read from a single sample in a study of blood T cell repertoires in COVID-19. Sequencing was performed with immunoSEQ multiplex PCR; in TCRdb, only in-frame clones are kept and a portion is missing. The table shows 25,000 to 30,000 clones, with 81% occurring only once. The sequenced sample was peripheral blood. The receptors derive from a man aged 45 to 65 with active or convalescent COVID-19.

The chain has TRBV3-1 (or the pseudogene TRBV3-2) and TRBJ2-1, with 7 positions matching TRBD1. The J segment lost 6 bases and the V segment lost 3 bases, leaving 11 bases of the junction unmatched. This CDR3 contains 16 residues. Looked up from germline, CDR1 is LGHDT and CDR2 is YNNKEL (reference sequence). The CDR3 spells CASSHDRARIFNEQFF. CDR3 in DNA: TGTGCCAGCAGCCACGACAGGGCGAGAATCTTCAATGAGCAGTTCTTC.

The rearrangement joins TRBV10-2 to TRBJ2-7, with TRBD2 matching 8 bases. The CDR3 spans 16 residues. From germline, CDR1 is WSHSY and CDR2 SAAADI. V shed 6 bases, J shed 3 bases, and the junction held 13 bases outside the gene matches. CDR3 protein: CASRDPYTGGDYEQYF. CDR3 nucleotide sequence: TGCGCCAGCAGGGACCCTTATACGGGGGGGGACTACGAGCAGTACTTC.

V is TRBV15 and J is TRBJ1-1, with unresolved D. Germline loops: CDR1 LNHNV, CDR2 YYDKDF (reference sequence). V was cut by 8 bases and J by 10 bases, with 14 bases left in between. The CDR3 has 11 residues. The CDR3 here is CATSIDSRAFF. CDR3 DNA sequence: TGTGCCACCTCTATCGACTCTCGAGCTTTCTTT.

This clone came up a few times. J is TRBJ1-1 and V is TRBV5-6; D not certain. This CDR3 contains 14 residues. Looked up from germline, CDR1 is SGHDT and CDR2 is YYEEEE. V lost 4 bases and J lost 2, with 12 bases in between. In nucleotides, the CDR3 is TGTGCCAGCAGCCCCCCGAGCCTCAACACTGAAGCTTTCTTT. Translation gives CASSPPSLNTEAFF. The full variable domain, its missing parts supplied by reference TRBV5-6 and TRBJ1-1, is DAGVTQSPTHLIKTRGQQVTLRCSPKSGHDTVSWYQQALGQGPQFIFQYYEEEERQRGNFPDRFSGHQFPNYSSELNVNALLLGDSALYLCASSPPSLNTEAFFGQGTRLTVV.

The chain combines TRBV10-3 with TRBJ2-1; 9 bases are a match to TRBD2. This CDR3 comprises 15 residues. With 2 bases clipped from V and 6 bases from J, the junction kept 5 bases outside the gene matches. Germline V gene sequence: CDR1 ENHRY, CDR2 SYGVKD. The CDR3, as DNA: TGTGCCATCAGTGAGAAACTAGCGGGTTTCAATGAGCAGTTCTTC. It is translated as CAISEKLAGFNEQFF.

V gene TRBV6-5 combines with J gene TRBJ2-3; TRBD2 is a possible D gene (5 bases). The CDR3 runs 13 residues. CDR1 is MNHEY and CDR2 is SVGAGI in the germline V gene. V dropped 6 bases and J dropped 0 bases, with 7 bases sitting between them. The CDR3: CASRADSTDTQYF. The CDR3 DNA is TGTGCCAGCAGAGCGGATAGCACAGATACGCAGTATTTT.

The chain has TRBV3-1 (or the pseudogene TRBV3-2) and TRBJ2-2; 7 nucleotides line up with TRBD1. CDR3 size: 15 residues. V was clipped by 4 bases and J by 2 bases; unmatched bases: 4. Germline values: CDR1 LGHDT, CDR2 YNNKEL (reference sequence). CDR3 nucleotide sequence: TGTGCCAGCAGCCCCTGGGACAGAAACACCGGGGAGCTGTTTTTT. As protein: CASSPWDRNTGELFF.

Concerning this clone: Mismatch with germline at one junction end may stem from a read error. The chain uses TRBV28 and TRBJ2-3; D not resolved. This CDR3 has 14 amino acids. Germline V gene lookup returns CDR1 MDHEN and CDR2 SYDVKM. CDR3 loop: CASSLRRSIDTQYF. In nucleotides, the CDR3 is TGTGCCAGCAGTTTGAGGCGGAGCATAGATACGCAGTATTTT.

This clone turned up a few times. The chain is built from TRBV7-8 and TRBJ2-3; D remains ambiguous. The V and J ends lost 6 bases and 3 bases respectively, with 7 bases between them. Germline V gene sequence: CDR1 SGHVS, CDR2 FQNEAQ. The CDR3 spans 12 residues. CDR3 region: CASSLPTDTQYF. In nucleotides, the CDR3 is TGTGCCAGCAGTCTCCCTACAGATACGCAGTATTTT.

The rearrangement links TRBV27 to TRBJ2-5, with 7 positions matching TRBD1. J gave up 2 bases and V 4 bases, and 7 bases lay outside the gene matches. The germline V gene has CDR1 MNHEY and CDR2 SMNVEV (reference sequence). The length of the CDR3 is 15 residues. CDR3 protein: CASSSRQGQQETQYF. The CDR3 nucleotides read TGTGCCAGCAGTTCCCGACAGGGTCAACAAGAGACCCAGTACTTC.

This chain uses TRBV6-4 with TRBJ2-3, with TRBD2 matching over 9 bases. V was clipped by 4 bases and J by 1 base; unmatched bases: 0. The CDR3 loop spans 14 amino acids. Germline CDR1 is MRHNA and CDR2 is SNTAGT. CDR3 in DNA: TGTGCCAGCAGTGGGACTAGCGGCACAGATACGCAGTATTTT. The encoded protein is CASSGTSGTDTQYF.

The V and J genes are TRBV19 and TRBJ1-2; D ambiguous. The germline CDR1 and CDR2 sequences are LNHDA and SQIVND (reference sequence). The CDR3 sequence is 15 residues long. Trimming took off 8 bases at V and 4 bases at J, with 20 bases between the two ends. This CDR3 reads CASDTRGGSPYGYTF. CDR3 nucleotides: TGTGCCAGTGATACTCGGGGAGGGAGTCCCTATGGCTACACCTTC.